This T cell receptor beta chain was recorded in a study of regulatory T cells in long-lasting Graves disease. Library construction for TCR beta used iRepertoire HTBI primers and Arm-PCR of CDR3 regions. TCRdb re-analysed the multiplex PCR reads in MiXCR, keeping a single row per CDR3 protein. This sample has around 250,000 distinct CDR3 sequences, with 15% to 20% found just once. Time point described: newly diagnosed GD, antithyroid drugs for less than 3 months. Preparation of the TCR library used RNA extracted from PBMCs. This clonotype came up many times. Its antigen is not known. The germline V and J ends were trimmed by 2 bases and 4 bases, with 6 bases remaining between them. This CDR3 has 13 residues. The germline V gene has CDR1 KGHSH and CDR2 LQKENI. Study-wide findings and caveats: Thyroid tissue was not sampled; only peripheral blood was. Persistent Graves' cases showed lower TCR diversity than newly diagnosed cases.

The clonotype comes from a female donor with Graves disease. The material sequenced was peripheral blood mononuclear cells (PBMCs), taken at new diagnosis, from a patient treated with antithyroid drugs. The chain carries TRBV18 and TRBJ1-3; D call uncertain. This CDR3 reads CASSPGIGNTIYF. The CDR3 nucleotides are TGTGCCAGCTCACCAGGGATCGGAAACACCATATATTTT. The variable domain in full, with the rest retrieved from reference TRBV18 and TRBJ1-3, is NAGVMQNPRHLVRRRGQEARLRCSPMKGHSHVYWYRQLPEEGLKFMVYLQKENIIDESGMPKERFSAEFPKEGPSILRIQQVVRGDSAAYFCASSPGIGNTIYFGEGSWLTVV.